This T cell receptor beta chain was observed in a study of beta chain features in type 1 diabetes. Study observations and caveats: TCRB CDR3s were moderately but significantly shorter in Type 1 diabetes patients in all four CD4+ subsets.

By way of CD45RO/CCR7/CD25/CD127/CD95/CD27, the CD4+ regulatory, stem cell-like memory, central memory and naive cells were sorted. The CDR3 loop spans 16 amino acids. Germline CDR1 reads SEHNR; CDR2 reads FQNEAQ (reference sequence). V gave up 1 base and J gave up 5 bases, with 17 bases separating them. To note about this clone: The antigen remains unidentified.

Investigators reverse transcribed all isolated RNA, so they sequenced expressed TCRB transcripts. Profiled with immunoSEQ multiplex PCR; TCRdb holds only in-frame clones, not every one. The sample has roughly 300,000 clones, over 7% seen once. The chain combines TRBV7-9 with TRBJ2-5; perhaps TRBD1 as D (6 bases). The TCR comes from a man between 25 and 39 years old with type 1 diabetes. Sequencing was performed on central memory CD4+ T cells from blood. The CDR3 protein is CASSLGHQGIVETQYF. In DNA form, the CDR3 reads TGTGCCAGCAGCTTAGGTCACCAGGGGATCGTGGAGACCCAGTACTTC.